The table lists the clone carrying this T cell receptor beta chain with a few counts. The table came from immunoSEQ multiplex PCR; TCRdb's copy has only in-frame clones and leaves some out. The profile shows more than 250,000 clones, roughly 84% of them singletons. The length of the CDR3 is 15 residues. CDR1 and CDR2 from the germline V gene are MDHEN and SYDVKM. V shed 5 bases, J shed 2 bases, and the junction held 5 bases outside the gene matches. This record comes from a study of blood T cell repertoires in COVID-19. Study summary: There were acute and convalescent COVID-19 samples, and they came from the United States, Italy and Spain.

This chain uses TRBV28 with TRBJ1-3, with 8 bases aligning to TRBD1. Sequenced material: peripheral blood. The receptor's source is a man aged 45 to 65 with active or convalescent COVID-19. The CDR3 region is CASSAGGDTGNTIYF. The CDR3 DNA is TGTGCCAGCAGTGCAGGGGGCGACACTGGAAACACCATATATTTT.